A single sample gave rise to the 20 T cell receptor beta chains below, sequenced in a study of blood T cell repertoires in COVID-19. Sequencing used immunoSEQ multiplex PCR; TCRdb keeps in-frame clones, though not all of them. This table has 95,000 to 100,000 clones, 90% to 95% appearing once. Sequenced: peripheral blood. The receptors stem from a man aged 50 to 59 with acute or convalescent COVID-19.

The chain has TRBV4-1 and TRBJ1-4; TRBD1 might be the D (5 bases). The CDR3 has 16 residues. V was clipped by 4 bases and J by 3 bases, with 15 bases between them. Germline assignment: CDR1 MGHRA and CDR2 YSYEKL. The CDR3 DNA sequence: TGCGCCAGCAGCCCAACGGTTGGCAGGGCTAATGAAAAACTGTTTTTT. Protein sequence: CASSPTVGRANEKLFF.

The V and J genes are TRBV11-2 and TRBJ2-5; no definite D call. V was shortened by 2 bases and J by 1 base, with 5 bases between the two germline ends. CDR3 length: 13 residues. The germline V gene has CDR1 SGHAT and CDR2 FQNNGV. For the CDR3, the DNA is TGTGCCAGCAGCTTAAGAGGCCAAGAGACCCAGTACTTC. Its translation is CASSLRGQETQYF. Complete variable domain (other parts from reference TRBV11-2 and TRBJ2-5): EAGVAQSPRYKIIEKRQSVAFWCNPISGHATLYWYQQILGQGPKLLIQFQNNGVVDDSQLPKDRFSAERLKGVDSTLKIQPAKLEDSAVYLCASSLRGQETQYFGPGTRLLVL.

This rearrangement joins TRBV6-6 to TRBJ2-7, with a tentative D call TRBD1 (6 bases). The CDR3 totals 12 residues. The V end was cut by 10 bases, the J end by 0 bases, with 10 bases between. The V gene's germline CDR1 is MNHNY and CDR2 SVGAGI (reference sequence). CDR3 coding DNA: TGTGCCACCGTGGACAGCTCCTACGAGCAGTACTTC. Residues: CATVDSSYEQYF.

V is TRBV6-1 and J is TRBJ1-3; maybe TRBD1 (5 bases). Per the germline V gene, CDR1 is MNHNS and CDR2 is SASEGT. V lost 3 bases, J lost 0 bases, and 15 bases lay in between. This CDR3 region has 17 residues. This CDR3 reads CASSESSHRSSGNTIYF. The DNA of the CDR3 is TGTGCCAGCAGTGAGTCCTCGCACAGGAGCTCTGGAAACACCATATATTTT.

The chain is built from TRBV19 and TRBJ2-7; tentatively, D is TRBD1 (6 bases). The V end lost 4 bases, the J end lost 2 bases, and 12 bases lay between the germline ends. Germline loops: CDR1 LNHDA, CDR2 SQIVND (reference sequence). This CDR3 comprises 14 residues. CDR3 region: CASSRGTSTYEQYF. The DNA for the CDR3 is TGTGCCAGTAGTAGGGGGACAAGCACCTACGAGCAGTACTTC.

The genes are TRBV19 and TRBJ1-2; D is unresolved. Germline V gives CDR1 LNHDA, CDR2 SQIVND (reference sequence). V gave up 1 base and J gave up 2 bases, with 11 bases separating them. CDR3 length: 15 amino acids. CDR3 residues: CASSIVGRLNYGYTF. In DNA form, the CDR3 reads TGTGCCAGTAGTATAGTTGGCAGATTGAACTATGGCTACACCTTC. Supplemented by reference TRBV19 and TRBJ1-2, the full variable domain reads DGGITQSPKYLFRKEGQNVTLSCEQNLNHDAMYWYRQDPGQGLRLIYYSQIVNDFQKGDIAEGYSVSREKKESFPLTVTSAQKNPTAFYLCASSIVGRLNYGYTFGSGTRLTVV.

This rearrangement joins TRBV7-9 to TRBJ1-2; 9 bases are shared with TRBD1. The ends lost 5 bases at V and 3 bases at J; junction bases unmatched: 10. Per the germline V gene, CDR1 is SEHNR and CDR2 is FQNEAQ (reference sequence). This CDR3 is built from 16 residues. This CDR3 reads CASSRAGTGNYYGYTF. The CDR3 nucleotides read TGTGCCAGCAGCAGAGCCGGGACAGGGAACTACTATGGCTACACCTTC.

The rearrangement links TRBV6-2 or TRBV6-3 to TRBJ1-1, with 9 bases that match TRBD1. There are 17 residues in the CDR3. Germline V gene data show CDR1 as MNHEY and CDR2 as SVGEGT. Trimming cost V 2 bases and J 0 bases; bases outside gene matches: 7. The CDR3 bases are TGTGCCAGCAGTTACCCCGGGACAGGGAGCATGAACACTGAAGCTTTCTTT. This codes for CASSYPGTGSMNTEAFF.

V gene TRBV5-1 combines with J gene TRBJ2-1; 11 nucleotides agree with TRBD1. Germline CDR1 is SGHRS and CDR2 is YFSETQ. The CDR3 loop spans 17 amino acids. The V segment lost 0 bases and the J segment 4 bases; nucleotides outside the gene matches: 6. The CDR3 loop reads CASSLGTGGSGYNEQFF. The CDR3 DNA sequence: TGCGCCAGCAGCTTGGGGACAGGGGGCTCAGGGTACAATGAGCAGTTCTTC.

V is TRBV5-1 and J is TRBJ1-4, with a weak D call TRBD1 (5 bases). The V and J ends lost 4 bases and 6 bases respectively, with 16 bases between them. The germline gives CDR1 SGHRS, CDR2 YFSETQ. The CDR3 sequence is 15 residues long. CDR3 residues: CASSPSGTTHEKLFF. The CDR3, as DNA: TGCGCCAGCAGCCCAAGCGGGACTACCCATGAAAAACTGTTTTTT.

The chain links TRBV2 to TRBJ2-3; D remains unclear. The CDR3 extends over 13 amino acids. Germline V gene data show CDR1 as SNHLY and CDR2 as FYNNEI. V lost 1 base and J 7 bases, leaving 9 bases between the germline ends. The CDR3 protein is CASSEEWRNTQYF. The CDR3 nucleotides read TGTGCCAGCAGTGAAGAGTGGCGGAATACGCAGTATTTT. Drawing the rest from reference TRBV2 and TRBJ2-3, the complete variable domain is EPEVTQTPSHQVTQMGQEVILRCVPISNHLYFYWYRQILGQKVEFLVSFYNNEISEKSEIFDDQFSVERPDGSNFTLKIRSTKLEDSAMYFCASSEEWRNTQYFGPGTRLTVL.

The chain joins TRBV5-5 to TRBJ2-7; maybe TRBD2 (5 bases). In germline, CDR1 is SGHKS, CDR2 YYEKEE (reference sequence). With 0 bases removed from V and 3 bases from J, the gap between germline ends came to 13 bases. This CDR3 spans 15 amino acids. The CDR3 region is CASSLASQDFYEQYF. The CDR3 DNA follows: TGTGCCAGCAGCTTGGCCTCTCAGGACTTCTACGAGCAGTACTTC.

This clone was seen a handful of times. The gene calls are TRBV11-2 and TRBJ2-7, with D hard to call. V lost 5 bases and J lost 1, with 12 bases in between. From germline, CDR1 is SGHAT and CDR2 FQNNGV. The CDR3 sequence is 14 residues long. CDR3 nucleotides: TGTGCCAGCAGCCCCCTTGACAAATCCTACGAGCAGTACTTC. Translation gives CASSPLDKSYEQYF.

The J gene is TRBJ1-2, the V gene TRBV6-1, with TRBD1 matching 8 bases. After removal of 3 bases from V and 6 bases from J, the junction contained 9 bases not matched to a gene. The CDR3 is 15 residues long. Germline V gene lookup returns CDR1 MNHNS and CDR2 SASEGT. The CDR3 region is CASSDLTGGINGYTF. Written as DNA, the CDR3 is TGTGCCAGCAGTGACCTTACAGGGGGAATTAATGGCTACACCTTC.

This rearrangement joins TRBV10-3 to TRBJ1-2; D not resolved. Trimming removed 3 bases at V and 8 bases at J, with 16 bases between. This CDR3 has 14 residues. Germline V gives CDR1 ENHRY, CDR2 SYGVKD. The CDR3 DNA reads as TGTGCCATCAGTGATTCGGACTTTGGAGGGGGCTACACCTTC. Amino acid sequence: CAISDSDFGGGYTF.

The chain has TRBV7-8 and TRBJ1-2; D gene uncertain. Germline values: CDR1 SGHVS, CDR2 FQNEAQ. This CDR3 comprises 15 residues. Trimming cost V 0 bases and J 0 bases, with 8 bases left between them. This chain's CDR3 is CASSLAQAPNYGYTF. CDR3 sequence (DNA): TGTGCCAGCAGCTTAGCTCAGGCACCTAACTATGGCTACACCTTC.

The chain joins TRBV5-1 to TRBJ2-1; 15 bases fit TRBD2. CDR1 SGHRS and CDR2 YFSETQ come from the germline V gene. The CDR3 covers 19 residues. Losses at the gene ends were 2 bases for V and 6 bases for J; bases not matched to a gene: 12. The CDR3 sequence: CASSLYGTSGGSFGNEQFF. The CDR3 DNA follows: TGCGCCAGCAGCTTATACGGGACTAGCGGGGGGTCCTTCGGCAATGAGCAGTTCTTC.

CDR3 residues: CASSSHPRDSYGYTF. CDR3 in DNA: TGTGCCAGCAGCTCCCACCCCAGGGATTCCTATGGCTACACCTTC. The chain links TRBV5-6 to TRBJ1-2; a weak D match, TRBD1 (5 bases). CDR1 is SGHDT and CDR2 is YYEEEE in the germline V gene. This CDR3 has 15 residues. Trimming shortened V by 3 bases and J by 4 bases, and 16 bases separated the two germline ends.

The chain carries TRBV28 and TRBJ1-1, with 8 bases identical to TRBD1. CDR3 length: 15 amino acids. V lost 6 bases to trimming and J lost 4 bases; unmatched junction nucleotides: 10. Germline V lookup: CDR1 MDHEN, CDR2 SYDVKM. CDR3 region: CASRETGGGPTEAFF. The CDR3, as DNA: TGTGCCAGCAGGGAAACAGGGGGAGGGCCCACTGAAGCTTTCTTT.

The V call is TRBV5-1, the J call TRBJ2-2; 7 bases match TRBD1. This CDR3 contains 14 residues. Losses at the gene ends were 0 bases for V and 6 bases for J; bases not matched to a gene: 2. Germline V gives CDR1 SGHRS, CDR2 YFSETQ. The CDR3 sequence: CASSLGQGAGELFF. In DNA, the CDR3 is TGCGCCAGCAGCTTGGGACAGGGAGCCGGGGAGCTGTTTTTT.